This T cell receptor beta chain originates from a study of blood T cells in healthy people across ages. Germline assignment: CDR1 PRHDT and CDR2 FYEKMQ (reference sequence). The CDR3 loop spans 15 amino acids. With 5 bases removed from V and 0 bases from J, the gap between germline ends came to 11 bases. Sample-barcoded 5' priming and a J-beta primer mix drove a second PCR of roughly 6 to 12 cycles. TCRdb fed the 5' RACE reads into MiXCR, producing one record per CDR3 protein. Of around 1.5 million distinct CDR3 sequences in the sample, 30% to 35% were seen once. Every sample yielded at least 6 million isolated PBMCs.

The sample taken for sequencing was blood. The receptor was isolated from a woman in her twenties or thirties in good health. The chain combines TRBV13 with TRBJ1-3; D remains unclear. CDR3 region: CASSPTGLSGNTIYF. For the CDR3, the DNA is TGTGCCAGCAGCCCAACGGGCCTCTCTGGAAACACCATATATTTT.